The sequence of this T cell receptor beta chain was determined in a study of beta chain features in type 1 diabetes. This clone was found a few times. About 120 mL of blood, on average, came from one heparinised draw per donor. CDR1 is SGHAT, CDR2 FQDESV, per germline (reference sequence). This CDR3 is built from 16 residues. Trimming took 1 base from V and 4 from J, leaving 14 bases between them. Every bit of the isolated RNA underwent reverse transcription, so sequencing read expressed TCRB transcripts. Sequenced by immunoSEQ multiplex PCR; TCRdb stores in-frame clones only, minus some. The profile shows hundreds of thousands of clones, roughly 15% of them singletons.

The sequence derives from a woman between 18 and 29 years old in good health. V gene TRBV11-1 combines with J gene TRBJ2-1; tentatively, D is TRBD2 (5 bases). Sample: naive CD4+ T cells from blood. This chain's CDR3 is CASSLGVGTGYNEQFF. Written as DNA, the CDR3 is TGTGCCAGCAGCTTAGGAGTGGGAACGGGATACAATGAGCAGTTCTTC.